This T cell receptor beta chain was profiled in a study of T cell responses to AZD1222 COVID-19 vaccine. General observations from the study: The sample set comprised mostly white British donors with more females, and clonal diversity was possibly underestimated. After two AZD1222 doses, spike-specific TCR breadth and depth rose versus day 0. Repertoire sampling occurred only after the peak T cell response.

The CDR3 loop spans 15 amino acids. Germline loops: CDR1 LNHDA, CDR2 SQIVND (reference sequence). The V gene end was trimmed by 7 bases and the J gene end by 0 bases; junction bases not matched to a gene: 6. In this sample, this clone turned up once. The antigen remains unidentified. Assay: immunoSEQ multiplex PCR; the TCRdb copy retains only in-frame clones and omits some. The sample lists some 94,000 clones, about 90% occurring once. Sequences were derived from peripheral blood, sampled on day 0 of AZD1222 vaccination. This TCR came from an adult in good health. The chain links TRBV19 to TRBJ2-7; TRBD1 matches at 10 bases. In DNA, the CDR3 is TGTGCCAGTAAAGCCGGGACAGGGGACTCCTACGAGCAGTACTTC. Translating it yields CASKAGTGDSYEQYF.